The 29 T cell receptor beta chains given below trace back to one sample, sequenced in a study of CD8+ T cells in alopecia areata. After isolation, RNA underwent reverse transcription to generate cDNA as the sequencing template. Measured with immunoSEQ multiplex PCR; TCRdb has only the in-frame clones, and not every one. The table has under 150,000 clones, 62% seen once. The sample was CD8+ T cells sorted from blood. Receptor source: a human donor in good health.

This chain joins TRBV7-9 and TRBJ1-3; D gene ambiguous. Trimming removed 5 bases from V and 2 bases from J, with 13 bases in between. Germline values: CDR1 SEHNR, CDR2 FQNEAQ (reference sequence). The CDR3 consists of 15 residues. The chain's CDR3 is CASSREDSPGNTIYF. CDR3 nucleotides: TGTGCCAGCAGCAGGGAAGACTCCCCTGGAAACACCATATATTTT.

The V gene is TRBV27, the J gene TRBJ2-3, with D unresolved. The CDR3 is 10 residues long. CDR1 and CDR2 (germline): MNHEY, SMNVEV (reference sequence). The CDR3 bases are TGTCCCTCAGCATGCTATACGCAGTATTTT. Translating gives CPSACYTQYF.

The V and J genes are TRBV7-8 and TRBJ1-2; perhaps TRBD1 as D (5 bases). V was pared by 2 bases and J by 8 bases, with 27 bases between. The CDR3 loop spans 18 amino acids. CDR1 is SGHVS, CDR2 FQNEAQ, per germline. CDR3 sequence (DNA): TGTGCCAGCAGCTTAAGTTTTGGGACCACCGACCCAGGGCGCGGCTACACCTTC. It translates to CASSLSFGTTDPGRGYTF. The full variable domain, completed using reference TRBV7-8 and TRBJ1-2, is GAGVSQSPRYKVAKRGQDVALRCDPISGHVSLFWYQQALGQGPEFLTYFQNEAQLDKSGLPSDRFFAERPEGSVSTLKIQRTQQEDSAVYLCASSLSFGTTDPGRGYTFGSGTRLTVV.

The gene calls are TRBV7-9 and TRBJ2-5, with TRBD2 identical over 8 bases. V lost 2 bases to trimming and J lost 2 bases; unmatched junction nucleotides: 4. CDR1 is SEHNR and CDR2 is FQNEAQ in the germline V gene (reference sequence). This CDR3 region has 15 residues. CDR3: CASSLLAGSQETQYF. CDR3 coding DNA: TGTGCCAGCAGCTTACTAGCGGGCTCACAAGAGACCCAGTACTTC.

This clone was picked up many times. The V call is TRBV7-9, the J call TRBJ2-5, with D unresolved. This CDR3 is 11 amino acids long. Trimming removed 5 bases at V and 7 bases at J, with 8 bases between. Germline-derived CDR1 and CDR2 are SEHNR and FQNEAQ (reference sequence). The CDR3 is CASSQAGTQYF. The CDR3 nucleotides read TGTGCCAGCAGCCAAGCTGGGACCCAGTACTTC.

The rearrangement uses TRBV27 and TRBJ2-5, with 14 bases matching TRBD2. The CDR3 covers 15 residues. Trimming took 8 bases from V and 5 from J; bases not matched to a gene: 7. Per the germline V gene, CDR1 is MNHEY and CDR2 is SMNVEV (reference sequence). The CDR3 DNA is TGTGCCAGCCGCCTCCGGACTAGCGGGAGGGAGACCCAGTACTTC. It codes for CASRLRTSGRETQYF.

For this clone: One junction end disagrees with the germline gene, perhaps due to a read error. The V and J genes are TRBV29-1 and TRBJ2-7; tentative D call: TRBD1 (6 bases). Germline loops: CDR1 SQVTM, CDR2 ANQGSEA. There are 13 residues in the CDR3. CDR3 in amino acids: CSVEMDSSYEQYF. In DNA form, the CDR3 reads TGCAGCGTTGAAATGGACAGCTCCTACGAACAGTACTTC.

The genes are TRBV5-8 and TRBJ2-1; 8 positions match TRBD1. Germline values: CDR1 SGHTS, CDR2 YDEGEE. V dropped 3 bases and J dropped 4; count of bases not matched to a gene: 3. The CDR3 is made up of 14 amino acids. DNA of the CDR3: TGTGCCAGCAGCTCTGGACAGGGATACAATGAGCAGTTCTTC. It yields the protein CASSSGQGYNEQFF.

This clone has more than one count but fewer than ten. The chain joins TRBV27 to TRBJ2-3, with no clear D. The CDR3 contains 13 residues. CDR1 and CDR2 (germline): MNHEY, SMNVEV (reference sequence). Trimming pared 4 bases from V and 6 bases from J, leaving 11 bases between. Here the CDR3 reads CASSSGEGDTQYF. In DNA, the CDR3 is TGTGCCAGCAGTTCCGGAGAAGGCGATACGCAGTATTTT.

This chain uses TRBV2 with TRBJ2-7; TRBD2 matches 9 bases. The length of the CDR3 is 14 residues. The V segment lost 6 bases and the J segment 1 base; nucleotides outside the gene matches: 4. Germline V gene data show CDR1 as SNHLY and CDR2 as FYNNEI. In nucleotides, the CDR3 is TGTGCCAGCAGGACTAGCGGATCTTCCTACGAGCAGTACTTC. Translation: CASRTSGSSYEQYF.

This chain joins TRBV29-1 and TRBJ2-5; TRBD2 aligns across 9 bases. The J call may be mistaken, given a closer DNA end match to TRBJ2-7. This CDR3 spans 13 amino acids. Germline V gene lookup returns CDR1 SQVTM and CDR2 ANQGSEA. For the CDR3, the DNA is TGCAGCGTTGCGGCGGGAGGGCCGGCCGAGCAGTACTTC. It codes for CSVAAGGPAEQYF.

This clone was observed a handful of times. The chain joins TRBV10-3 to TRBJ2-5; D is ambiguous. V lost 10 bases and J lost 5, with 20 bases in between. The CDR3 covers 14 residues. Per the germline V gene, CDR1 is ENHRY and CDR2 is SYGVKD. For the CDR3, the DNA is TGTGCCACCCAAGGCTCGCCGCAAGCGGAGACCCAGTACTTC. Protein: CATQGSPQAETQYF.

The genes are TRBV15 and TRBJ2-6, with D possibly matching TRBD1 (5 bases). The CDR3 length is 17 residues. Between the trimmed V and J ends, which lost 11 bases and 2 bases, there was a span of 22 bases. Germline CDR1 reads LNHNV; CDR2 reads YYDKDF (reference sequence). The CDR3 DNA is TGTGCCGTTGACAGTTTTGGGCAAAGTGCTGGGGCCAACGTCCTGACTTTC. Its protein is CAVDSFGQSAGANVLTF.

This sequence joins TRBV6-4 and TRBJ2-1; 9 bases fit TRBD1. Germline CDR1 is MRHNA and CDR2 is SNTAGT. The CDR3 covers 15 residues. With V trimmed by 6 bases and J by 8 bases, 11 bases remained unmatched. The CDR3: CASSYWNRGQDEQFF. Written as DNA, the CDR3 is TGTGCCAGCAGCTACTGGAACAGGGGGCAGGATGAGCAGTTCTTC.

The chain joins TRBV30 to TRBJ1-1; maybe TRBD1 (6 bases). The CDR3 contains 14 residues. V dropped 2 bases and J dropped 8 bases, with 18 bases sitting between them. Germline V lookup: CDR1 GTSNPN, CDR2 SVGIG (reference sequence). CDR3 amino acids: CAWSPARETGEAFF. The CDR3 nucleotides read TGTGCCTGGAGTCCCGCCAGAGAGACAGGAGAAGCTTTCTTT.

Details on this clone: The same CDR3 arises from other DNA sequences in this sample as well. The chain couples TRBV28 to TRBJ2-7; 11 bases match TRBD1. The ends lost 2 bases at V and 0 bases at J; junction bases unmatched: 0. Germline V CDR1 and CDR2: MDHEN, SYDVKM. There are 15 residues in the CDR3. This chain's CDR3 is CASSLGTGGSYEQYF. The CDR3 DNA sequence: TGTGCCAGCAGTTTAGGGACAGGGGGCTCCTACGAGCAGTACTTC. The full variable domain, rest sourced from reference TRBV28 and TRBJ2-7, is DVKVTQSSRYLVKRTGEKVFLECVQDMDHENMFWYRQDPGLGLRLIYFSYDVKMKEKGDIPEGYSVSREKKERFSLILESASTNQTSMYLCASSLGTGGSYEQYFGPGTRLTVT.

The chain recombines TRBV5-1 with TRBJ2-7; 9 bases map to TRBD1. The CDR3 is made up of 16 amino acids. CDR1 and CDR2 from the germline V gene are SGHRS and YFSETQ. Trimming at V came to 3 bases and at J to 5 bases, leaving 12 bases not matched to a gene. CDR3: CASSSEGTGWSDEQYF. The DNA of the CDR3 is TGCGCCAGCAGCTCGGAGGGGACAGGGTGGAGCGACGAGCAGTACTTC.

The V call is TRBV10-3, the J call TRBJ2-1; 13 bases line up with TRBD2. Germline assignment: CDR1 ENHRY and CDR2 SYGVKD. This CDR3 is 14 amino acids long. Trimming at V came to 11 bases and at J to 4 bases, leaving 5 bases not matched to a gene. CDR3 sequence (DNA): TGTGCCGCCACTAGCGGGAGGGAGTACAATGAGCAGTTCTTC. Translation gives CAATSGREYNEQFF.

The rearrangement uses TRBV5-1 and TRBJ2-1; 9 bases align to TRBD2. The junction had 9 bases not matched to a gene; V was cut back by 2 bases and J by 6 bases. Germline CDR1 is SGHRS and CDR2 is YFSETQ. This CDR3 region has 16 residues. CDR3 coding DNA: TGCGCCAGCAGCTTAGTTAGCGGGAGTCGGTCCAATGAGCAGTTCTTC. It translates to CASSLVSGSRSNEQFF.

This chain connects TRBV7-9 to TRBJ2-7; no clear D. The germline gives CDR1 SEHNR, CDR2 FQNEAQ (reference sequence). The CDR3 is 15 residues long. Trimming cost V 5 bases and J 0 bases, with 14 bases left between them. This chain's CDR3 is CASSHVSAGSYEQYF. In DNA form, the CDR3 reads TGTGCCAGCAGCCACGTCTCAGCAGGCTCCTACGAGCAGTACTTC.

This chain joins TRBV7-9 and TRBJ2-5, with a possible D match to TRBD2 (6 bases). The CDR3 loop spans 14 amino acids. V gave up 5 bases and J gave up 4 bases, with 14 bases separating them. The germline V gene has CDR1 SEHNR and CDR2 FQNEAQ (reference sequence). Here the CDR3 DNA reads TGTGCCAGCAGCGCTACTAGCAGACGAGAGACCCAGTACTTC. Translating it yields CASSATSRRETQYF. Drawing the rest from reference TRBV7-9 and TRBJ2-5, the complete variable domain is DTGVSQNPRHKITKRGQNVTFRCDPISEHNRLYWYRQTLGQGPEFLTYFQNEAQLEKSRLLSDRFSAERPKGSFSTLEIQRTEQGDSAMYLCASSATSRRETQYFGPGTRLLVL.

The rearrangement uses TRBV5-1 and TRBJ2-1; 9 nucleotides match TRBD2. V lost 2 bases, J lost 6 bases, and 3 bases stayed unmatched. There are 14 residues in the CDR3. Germline V gives CDR1 SGHRS, CDR2 YFSETQ. This chain's CDR3 is CASSFLAGSNEQFF. Written as DNA, the CDR3 is TGCGCCAGCAGCTTCCTAGCGGGAAGCAATGAGCAGTTCTTC.

This clone was detected only once. The chain has TRBV5-4 and TRBJ2-7, with 7 bases matching TRBD2. The V gene's germline CDR1 is SGHNT and CDR2 YYREEE (reference sequence). V lost 4 bases, J lost 5 bases, and 3 bases stayed unmatched. The CDR3 is 12 amino acids. CDR3 amino acids: CASSPGRDEQYF. CDR3 sequence (DNA): TGTGCCAGCAGCCCGGGGAGGGACGAGCAGTACTTC.

This chain links TRBV7-9 with TRBJ2-7; 8 positions match TRBD2. Germline loops: CDR1 SEHNR, CDR2 FQNEAQ (reference sequence). CDR3 length equals 13 residues. V lost 6 bases, J lost 6 bases, and 7 bases stayed unmatched. CDR3: CASSFSGKPEQYF. Written as DNA, the CDR3 is TGTGCCAGCAGTTTTAGCGGGAAGCCCGAGCAGTACTTC.

This clone has more than one count but fewer than ten. J is TRBJ2-2 and V is TRBV7-9; 7 bases agree with TRBD2. V lost 6 bases and J lost 11; bases outside the gene matches: 12. CDR3 length: 14 amino acids. The germline V gene encodes CDR1 SEHNR and CDR2 FQNEAQ (reference sequence). CDR3 DNA sequence: TGTGCCAGCAGGTCCTCCGGGGAGGGCCTTGAGCTGTTTTTT. It translates to CASRSSGEGLELFF.

The genes are TRBV27 and TRBJ2-2, with 12 bases aligning to TRBD2. V dropped 5 bases and J dropped 4; count of bases not matched to a gene: 8. Germline V gene data show CDR1 as MNHEY and CDR2 as SMNVEV (reference sequence). The CDR3 consists of 17 residues. Here the CDR3 DNA reads TGTGCCAGCAGTACTATCCCGGGACTAGCGGGCACCGGGGAGCTGTTTTTT. This sequence encodes CASSTIPGLAGTGELFF.

The chain recombines TRBV5-1 with TRBJ2-7; 8 bases agree with TRBD1. Germline trimming cut 4 bases from V and 0 bases from J; bases unmatched to any gene: 9. The CDR3 contains 16 residues. The germline V gene has CDR1 SGHRS and CDR2 YFSETQ. CDR3 nucleotide sequence: TGCGCCAGCAGCACCGGGACAGGCCCGAGCTCCTACGAGCAGTACTTC. It specifies CASSTGTGPSSYEQYF.

The chain combines TRBV6-5 with TRBJ2-7, with 7 bases that match TRBD1. V gave up 4 bases and J gave up 0 bases; unmatched junction bases: 6. In germline, CDR1 is MNHEY, CDR2 SVGAGI. The CDR3 is made up of 15 amino acids. The CDR3 DNA follows: TGTGCCAGCAGTTTGGACAGGAGGAGCTCCTACGAGCAGTACTTC. This codes for CASSLDRRSSYEQYF.

This chain joins TRBV5-1 and TRBJ2-1; TRBD2 might be the D (5 bases). Germline assignment: CDR1 SGHRS and CDR2 YFSETQ. Between the trimmed V and J ends, which lost 0 bases and 7 bases, there was a span of 8 bases. This CDR3 is built from 13 residues. CDR3 DNA: TGCGCCAGCAGCTTGGCCGCGGGTAATGAGCAGTTCTTC. Amino acids: CASSLAAGNEQFF.